This record covers a single TCR beta chain. UMI-labeled 5' RACE TRB cDNA libraries were prepared from the cells. TCRdb re-called the 5' RACE reads and catalogs CDR3 proteins one per entry, DNA excluded. Its table lists 65,000 to 95,000 distinct CDR3 sequences. The record originates from a study of CXCR3-negative and CXCR3-positive naive CD8 T cells. From germline, CDR1 is LGHNA and CDR2 YNFKEQ. The CDR3 contains 16 residues. The sequence was collected from a human donor in good health. Some clones in this sample may be carry-over from other donors' samples. V and J are TRBV4-2 and TRBJ2-7; checking the TCRdb D call of TRBD1 is not possible without DNA. Sequencing used naive CXCR3- CD8+ T cells from blood. Subset meaning: CD45RO-CCR7+CD27+CD95- naive CD8+ T cells lacking CXCR3 (TNR3-). CDR3 protein: CASSQEYRGYGYEQYF.